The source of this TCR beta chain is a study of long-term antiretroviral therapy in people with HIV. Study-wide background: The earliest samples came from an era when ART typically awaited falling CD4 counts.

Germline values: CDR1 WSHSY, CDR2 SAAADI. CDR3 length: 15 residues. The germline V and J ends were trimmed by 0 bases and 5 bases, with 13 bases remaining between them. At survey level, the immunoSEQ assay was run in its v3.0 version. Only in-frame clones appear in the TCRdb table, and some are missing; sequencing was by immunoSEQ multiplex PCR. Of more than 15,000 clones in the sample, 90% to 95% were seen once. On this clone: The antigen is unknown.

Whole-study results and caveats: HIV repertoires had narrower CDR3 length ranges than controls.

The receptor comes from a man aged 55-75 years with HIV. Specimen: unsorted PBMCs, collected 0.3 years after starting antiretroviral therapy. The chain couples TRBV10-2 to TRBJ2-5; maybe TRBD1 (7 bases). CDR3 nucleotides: TGCGCCAGCAGTGAGTCGAAACAGGGGAGGGAGACCCAGTACTTC. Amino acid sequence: CASSESKQGRETQYF.